This T cell receptor (beta chain) was recovered during a study of CD8 T cells in ankylosing spondylitis. Trimming at V came to 4 bases and at J to 4 bases, leaving 9 bases not matched to a gene. CDR3 length equals 15 residues. Germline V gene data show CDR1 as MDHEN and CDR2 as SYDVKM. Only a few counts were recorded for this clonotype. Library preparation for TCR beta used quantitative 5'-RACE with molecular barcodes. TCRdb redid the calling of the 5' RACE reads with MiXCR, one entry per CDR3 protein. The data show roughly 230,000 distinct CDR3 sequences, with over 15% seen just once and roughly a third held by the top ten.

This sequence was found in a male donor with ankylosing spondylitis or in good health (not recorded which). V and J are TRBV28 and TRBJ1-1; TRBD1 agrees at 7 bases. Sequences were obtained from blood, either unsorted or a sorted T cell fraction (not recorded which). In nucleotides, the CDR3 is TGTGCCAGCAGTTATAGGGGGCTCAAGTCCACTGAAGCTTTCTTT. It yields the protein CASSYRGLKSTEAFF.